This T cell receptor beta chain was sequenced during a study of T cell responses to AZD1222 COVID-19 vaccine. This CDR3 has 17 residues. Germline V CDR1 and CDR2: SEHNR, FQNEAQ (reference sequence). Deletions cut 1 base from V and 1 base from J, with 14 bases between. Assay used: immunoSEQ multiplex PCR; TCRdb lists only in-frame clones, some missing. The sample shows some 150,000 clones, 70% to 90% of them seen only once. This receptor was taken from an adult who received the AZD1222 COVID-19 vaccine. Sample: peripheral blood, taken 28 days after the second AZD1222 dose. The chain couples TRBV7-9 to TRBJ1-3; the D gene is possibly TRBD1 (5 bases). The CDR3 spells CASSLDLGRISGNTIYF. In DNA form, the CDR3 reads TGTGCCAGCAGCTTAGACCTGGGGCGAATTTCTGGAAACACCATATATTTT.